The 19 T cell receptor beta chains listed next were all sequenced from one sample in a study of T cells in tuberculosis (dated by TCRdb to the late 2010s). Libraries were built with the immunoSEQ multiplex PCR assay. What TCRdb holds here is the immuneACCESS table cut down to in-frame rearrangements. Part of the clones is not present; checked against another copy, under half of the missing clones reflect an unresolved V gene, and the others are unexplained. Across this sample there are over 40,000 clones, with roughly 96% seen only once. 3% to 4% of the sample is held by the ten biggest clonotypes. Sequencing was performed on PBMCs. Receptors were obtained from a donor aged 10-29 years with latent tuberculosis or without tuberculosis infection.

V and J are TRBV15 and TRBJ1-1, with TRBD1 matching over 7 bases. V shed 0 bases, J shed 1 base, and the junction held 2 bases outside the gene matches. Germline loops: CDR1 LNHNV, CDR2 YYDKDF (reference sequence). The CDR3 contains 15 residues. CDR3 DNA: TGTGCCACCAGCAGAGATGGACAGGAGAACACTGAAGCTTTCTTT. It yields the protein CATSRDGQENTEAFF.

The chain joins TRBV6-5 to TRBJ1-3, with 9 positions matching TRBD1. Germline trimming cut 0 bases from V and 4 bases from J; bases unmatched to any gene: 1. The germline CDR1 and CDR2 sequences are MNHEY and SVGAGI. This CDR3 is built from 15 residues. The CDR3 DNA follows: TGTGCCAGCAGTTACTCGACAGGGGGAGGAAACACCATATATTTT. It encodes CASSYSTGGGNTIYF.

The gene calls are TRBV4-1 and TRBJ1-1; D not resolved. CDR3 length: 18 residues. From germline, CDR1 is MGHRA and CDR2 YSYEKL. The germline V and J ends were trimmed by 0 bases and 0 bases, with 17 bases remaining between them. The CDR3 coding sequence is TGCGCCAGCAGCCAAGATCCTCTAGGCAGTGGAATGAACACTGAAGCTTTCTTT. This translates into CASSQDPLGSGMNTEAFF.

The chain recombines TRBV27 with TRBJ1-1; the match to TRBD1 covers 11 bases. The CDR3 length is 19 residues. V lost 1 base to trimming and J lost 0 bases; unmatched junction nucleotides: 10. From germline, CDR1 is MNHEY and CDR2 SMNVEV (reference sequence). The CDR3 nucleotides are TGTGCCAGCAGTTTATACCTTGGGACAGGGGGACGGGTGAACACTGAAGCTTTCTTT. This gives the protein CASSLYLGTGGRVNTEAFF.

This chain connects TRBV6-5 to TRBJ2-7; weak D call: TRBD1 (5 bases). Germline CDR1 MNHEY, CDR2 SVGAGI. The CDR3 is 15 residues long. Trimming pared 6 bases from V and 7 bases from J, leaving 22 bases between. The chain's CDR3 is CASRGDRGPWSEQYF. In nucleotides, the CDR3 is TGTGCCAGCAGGGGTGACAGAGGCCCGTGGTCGGAGCAGTACTTC.

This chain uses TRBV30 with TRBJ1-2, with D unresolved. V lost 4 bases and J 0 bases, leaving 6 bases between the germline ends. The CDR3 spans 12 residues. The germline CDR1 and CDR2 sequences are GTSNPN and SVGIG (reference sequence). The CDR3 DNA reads TGTGCCTGGACCTCCTCTAACTATGGCTACACCTTC. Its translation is CAWTSSNYGYTF.

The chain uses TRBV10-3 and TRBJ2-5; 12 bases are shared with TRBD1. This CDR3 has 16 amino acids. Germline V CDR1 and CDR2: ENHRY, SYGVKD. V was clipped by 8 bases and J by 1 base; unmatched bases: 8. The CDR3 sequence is CAIGTGGIFSQETQYF. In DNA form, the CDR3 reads TGTGCCATCGGGACAGGGGGCATATTTTCCCAAGAGACCCAGTACTTC.

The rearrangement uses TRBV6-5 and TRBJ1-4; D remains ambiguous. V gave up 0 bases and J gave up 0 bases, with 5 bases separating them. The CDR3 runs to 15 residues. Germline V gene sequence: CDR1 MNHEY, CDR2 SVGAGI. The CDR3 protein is CASSYSPATNEKLFF. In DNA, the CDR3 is TGTGCCAGCAGTTACTCTCCTGCAACTAATGAAAAACTGTTTTTT.

CDR3 coding DNA: TGTGCCAGCAGTTACGGGACTAGGGTTGGTGAGCAGTTCTTC. Translating gives CASSYGTRVGEQFF. This chain connects TRBV6-5 to TRBJ2-1; 8 bases align to TRBD2. Germline assignment: CDR1 MNHEY and CDR2 SVGAGI. This CDR3 has 14 residues. J lost 9 bases, V lost 2 bases, and 6 bases had no gene match.

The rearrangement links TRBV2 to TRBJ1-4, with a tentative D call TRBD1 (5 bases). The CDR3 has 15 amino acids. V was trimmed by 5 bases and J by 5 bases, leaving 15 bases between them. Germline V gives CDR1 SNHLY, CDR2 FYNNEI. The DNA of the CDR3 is TGTGCCAGCAGTCGGGACTCGGGATGGAATGAAAAACTGTTTTTT. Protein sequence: CASSRDSGWNEKLFF.

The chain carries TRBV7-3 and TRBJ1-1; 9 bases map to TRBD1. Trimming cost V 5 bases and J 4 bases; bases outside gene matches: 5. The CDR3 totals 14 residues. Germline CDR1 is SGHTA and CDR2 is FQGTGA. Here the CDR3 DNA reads TGTGCCAGCAGCCAACAGGGGGCATCCACTGAAGCTTTCTTT. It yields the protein CASSQQGASTEAFF. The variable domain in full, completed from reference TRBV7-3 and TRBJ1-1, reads GAGVSQTPSNKVTEKGKYVELRCDPISGHTALYWYRQSLGQGPEFLIYFQGTGAADDSGLPNDRFFAVRPEGSVSTLKIQRTERGDSAVYLCASSQQGASTEAFFGQGTRLTVV.

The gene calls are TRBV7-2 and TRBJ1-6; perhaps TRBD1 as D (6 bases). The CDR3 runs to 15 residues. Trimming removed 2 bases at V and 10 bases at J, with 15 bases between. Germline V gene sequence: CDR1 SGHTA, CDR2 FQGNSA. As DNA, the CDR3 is TGTGCCAGCAGCTTAATCGGACAGCCTGAATCACCCCTCCACTTT. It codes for CASSLIGQPESPLHF.

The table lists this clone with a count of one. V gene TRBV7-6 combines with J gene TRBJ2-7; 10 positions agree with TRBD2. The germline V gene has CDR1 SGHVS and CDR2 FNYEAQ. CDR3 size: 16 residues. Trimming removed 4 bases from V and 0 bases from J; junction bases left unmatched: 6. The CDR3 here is CASSSDLAGVSYEQYF. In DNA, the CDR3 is TGTGCCAGCAGCTCTGACCTAGCGGGGGTCTCCTACGAGCAGTACTTC.

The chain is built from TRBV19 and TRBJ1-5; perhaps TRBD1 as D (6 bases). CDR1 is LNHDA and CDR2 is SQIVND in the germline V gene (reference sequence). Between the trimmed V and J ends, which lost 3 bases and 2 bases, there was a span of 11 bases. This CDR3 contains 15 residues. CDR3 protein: CASSIMDSRNQPQHF. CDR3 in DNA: TGTGCCAGTAGTATTATGGACAGCCGCAATCAGCCCCAGCATTTT. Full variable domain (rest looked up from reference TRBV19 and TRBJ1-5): DGGITQSPKYLFRKEGQNVTLSCEQNLNHDAMYWYRQDPGQGLRLIYYSQIVNDFQKGDIAEGYSVSREKKESFPLTVTSAQKNPTAFYLCASSIMDSRNQPQHFGDGTRLSIL.

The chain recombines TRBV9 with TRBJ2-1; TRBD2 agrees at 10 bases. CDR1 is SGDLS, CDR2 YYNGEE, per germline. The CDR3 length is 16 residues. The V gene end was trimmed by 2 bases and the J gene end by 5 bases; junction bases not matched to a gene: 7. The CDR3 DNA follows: TGTGCCAGCAGCGTCGGCCCTAGCGGGGGTAACAATGAGCAGTTCTTC. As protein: CASSVGPSGGNNEQFF.

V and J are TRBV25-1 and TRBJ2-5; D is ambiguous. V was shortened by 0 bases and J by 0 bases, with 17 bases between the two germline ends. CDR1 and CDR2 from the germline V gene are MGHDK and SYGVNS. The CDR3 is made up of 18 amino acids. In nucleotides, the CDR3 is TGTGCCAGCAGTGAATACCCCCCAAGTTACTCCAACCAAGAGACCCAGTACTTC. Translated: CASSEYPPSYSNQETQYF.

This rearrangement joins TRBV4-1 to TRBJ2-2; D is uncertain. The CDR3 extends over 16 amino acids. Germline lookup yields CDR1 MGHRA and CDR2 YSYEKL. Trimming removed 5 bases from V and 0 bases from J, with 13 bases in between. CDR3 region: CASSSMGRTNTGELFF. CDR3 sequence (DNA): TGCGCCAGCAGCTCGATGGGCAGAACGAACACCGGGGAGCTGTTTTTT.

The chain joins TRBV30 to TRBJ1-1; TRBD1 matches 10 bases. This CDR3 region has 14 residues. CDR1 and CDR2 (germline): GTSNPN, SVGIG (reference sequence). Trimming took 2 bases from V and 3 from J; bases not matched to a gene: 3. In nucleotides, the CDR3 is TGTGCCTGGAGTTCCGGGACAGGGGACACTGAAGCTTTCTTT. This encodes CAWSSGTGDTEAFF.

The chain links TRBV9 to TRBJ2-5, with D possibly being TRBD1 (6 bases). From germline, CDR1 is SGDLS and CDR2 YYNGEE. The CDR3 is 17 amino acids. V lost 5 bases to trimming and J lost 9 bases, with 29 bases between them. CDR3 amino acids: CASSRGSTSPAVQPQYF. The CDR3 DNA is TGTGCCAGCAGTAGGGGGTCGACCAGTCCGGCAGTCCAGCCCCAGTACTTC.